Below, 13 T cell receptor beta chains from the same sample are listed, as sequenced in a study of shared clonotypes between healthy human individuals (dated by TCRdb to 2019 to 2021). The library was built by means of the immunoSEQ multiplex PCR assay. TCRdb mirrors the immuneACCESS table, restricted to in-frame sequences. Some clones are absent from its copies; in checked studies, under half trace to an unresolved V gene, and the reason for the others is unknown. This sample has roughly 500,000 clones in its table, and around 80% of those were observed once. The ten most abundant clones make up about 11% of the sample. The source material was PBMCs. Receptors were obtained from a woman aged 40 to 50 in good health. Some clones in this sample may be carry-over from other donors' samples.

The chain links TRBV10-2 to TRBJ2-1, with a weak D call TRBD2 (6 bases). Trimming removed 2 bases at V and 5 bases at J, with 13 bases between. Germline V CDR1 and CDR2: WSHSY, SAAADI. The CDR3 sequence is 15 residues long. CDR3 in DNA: TGCGCCAGCAGTGAGCGGTCGGGAGCCCACAATGAGCAGTTCTTC. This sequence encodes CASSERSGAHNEQFF.

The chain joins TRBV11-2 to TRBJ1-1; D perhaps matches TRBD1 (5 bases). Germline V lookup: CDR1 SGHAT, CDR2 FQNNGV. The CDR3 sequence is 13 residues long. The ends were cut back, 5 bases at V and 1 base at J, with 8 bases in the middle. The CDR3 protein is CASSRTQNTEAFF. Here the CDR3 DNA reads TGTGCCAGCAGCCGGACACAGAACACTGAAGCTTTCTTT.

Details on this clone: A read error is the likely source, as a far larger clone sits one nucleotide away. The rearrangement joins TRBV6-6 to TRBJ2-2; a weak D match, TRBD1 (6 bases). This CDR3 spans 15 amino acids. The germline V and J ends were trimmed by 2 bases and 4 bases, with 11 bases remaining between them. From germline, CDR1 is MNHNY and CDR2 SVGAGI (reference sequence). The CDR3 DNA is TGTGCCAGCAGTTACGGGGGCGACCCCACCGGGGAGCTGTTTTTT. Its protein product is CASSYGGDPTGELFF.

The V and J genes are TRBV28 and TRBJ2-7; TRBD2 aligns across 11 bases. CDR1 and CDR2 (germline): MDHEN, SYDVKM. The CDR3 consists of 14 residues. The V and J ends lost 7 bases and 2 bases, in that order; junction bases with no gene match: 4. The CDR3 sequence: CASKLAGDAYEQYF. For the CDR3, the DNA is TGTGCCAGCAAACTAGCGGGAGACGCCTACGAGCAGTACTTC.

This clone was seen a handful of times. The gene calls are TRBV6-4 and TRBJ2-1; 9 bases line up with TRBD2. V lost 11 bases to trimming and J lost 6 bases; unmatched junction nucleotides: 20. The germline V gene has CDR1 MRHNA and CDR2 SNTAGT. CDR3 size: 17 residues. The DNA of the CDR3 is TGTGCCCTTTACCAGGCGGGAGGGCCTCATTTCGTCAATGAGCAGTTCTTC. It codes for CALYQAGGPHFVNEQFF.

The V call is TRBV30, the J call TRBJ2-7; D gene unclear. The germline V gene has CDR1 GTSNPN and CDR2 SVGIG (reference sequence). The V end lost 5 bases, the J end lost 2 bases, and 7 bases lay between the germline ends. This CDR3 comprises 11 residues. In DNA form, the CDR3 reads TGTGCCTGGGCCAACCCCTACGAGCAGTACTTC. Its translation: CAWANPYEQYF.

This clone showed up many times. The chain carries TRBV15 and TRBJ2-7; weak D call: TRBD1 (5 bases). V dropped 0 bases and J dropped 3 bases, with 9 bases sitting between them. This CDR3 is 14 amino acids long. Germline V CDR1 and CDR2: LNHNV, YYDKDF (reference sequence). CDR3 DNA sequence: TGTGCCACCAGCAGAGAAGGGGTGAACTACGAGCAGTACTTC. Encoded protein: CATSREGVNYEQYF.

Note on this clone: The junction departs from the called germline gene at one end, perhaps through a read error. The CDR3 region has the DNA TGCGCCGGCAGCTTGGGGGGCGGTTCTAACTATGGCTACACCTTC. Amino acid sequence: CAGSLGGGSNYGYTF. V and J are TRBV5-1 and TRBJ1-2; D is perhaps TRBD1 (6 bases). This CDR3 is 15 amino acids long. Germline V CDR1 and CDR2: SGHRS, YFSETQ.

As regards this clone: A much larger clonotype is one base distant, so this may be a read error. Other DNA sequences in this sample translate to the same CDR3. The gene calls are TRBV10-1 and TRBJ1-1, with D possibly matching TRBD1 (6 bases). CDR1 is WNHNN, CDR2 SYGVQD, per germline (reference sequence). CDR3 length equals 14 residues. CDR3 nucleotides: TGCGCCAGCAGTCCGAACAGGGATAACACTGAGGCTTTCTTT. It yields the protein CASSPNRDNTEAFF.

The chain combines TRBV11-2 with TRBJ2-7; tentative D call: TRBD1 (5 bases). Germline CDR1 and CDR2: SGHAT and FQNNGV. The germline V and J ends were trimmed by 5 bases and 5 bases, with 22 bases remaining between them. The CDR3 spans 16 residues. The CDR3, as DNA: TGTGCCAGCAGCACAGGTCGTTTGGGGCGCGTCGACGAGCAGTACTTC. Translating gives CASSTGRLGRVDEQYF.

CDR3 protein: CASSESPDRANYGYTF. The CDR3 region has the DNA TGTGCCAGCAGTGAATCACCGGACAGGGCTAACTATGGCTACACCTTC. The chain recombines TRBV6-1 with TRBJ1-2; the match to TRBD1 covers 8 bases. This CDR3 has 16 residues. The germline V gene encodes CDR1 MNHNS and CDR2 SASEGT. V shed 2 bases, J shed 0 bases, and the junction held 5 bases outside the gene matches.

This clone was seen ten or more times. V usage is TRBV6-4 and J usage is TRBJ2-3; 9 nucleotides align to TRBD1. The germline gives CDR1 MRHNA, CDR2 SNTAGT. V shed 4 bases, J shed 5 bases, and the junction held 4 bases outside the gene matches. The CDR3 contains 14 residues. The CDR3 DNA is TGTGCCAGCAGTGCACAGGGGGCGCAAGATACGCAGTATTTT. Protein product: CASSAQGAQDTQYF.

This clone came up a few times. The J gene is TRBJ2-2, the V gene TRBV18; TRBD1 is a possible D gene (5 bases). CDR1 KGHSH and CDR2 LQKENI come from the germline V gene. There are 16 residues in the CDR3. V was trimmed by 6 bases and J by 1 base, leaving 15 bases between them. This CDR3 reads CASSPLPGQNTGELFF. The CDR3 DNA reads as TGTGCCAGCTCCCCGTTGCCTGGACAGAACACCGGGGAGCTGTTTTTT.